In this sample, the clone carrying this TCR beta chain turned up a few times. This table comes from immunoSEQ multiplex PCR, and its TCRdb copy is limited to in-frame clones, with some not included. Of 60,000 to 75,000 clones listed, approximately 90% were seen once; the top ten hold around 5.2%. Looked up from germline, CDR1 is SQVTM and CDR2 is ANQGSEA. This CDR3 contains 12 residues. V lost 7 bases and J lost 3; bases outside the gene matches: 2. The data derive from a study of technical replicates of blood from a handful of donors. The source material was PBMCs. The receptor was isolated from a human donor in good health. Some clones in this sample may be carry-over from other donors' samples. This rearrangement joins TRBV29-1 to TRBJ1-1; TRBD1 matches 10 bases. The chain's CDR3 is CSGGTGDTEAFF. The CDR3 coding sequence is TGCAGCGGCGGGACAGGGGACACTGAAGCTTTCTTT.